These T cell receptor beta chains were read from a single sample in a study of identifying expanded T cells in peripheral blood. Generated by immunoSEQ multiplex PCR, the TCRdb table keeps only in-frame clones and is missing some. The sample includes around 100,000 clones, around nine tenths of them seen just once. The source material was blood. The receptors stem from a person aged 18-69 years in good health. CDR3s include the opening cysteine and the closing phenylalanine or tryptophan. Each record gives: V gene, clone size, D gene, J gene, CDR3 protein, CDR3 DNA. A D gene is named only where the DNA matches it firmly. Not all rows give a size; the values are once, few, many and, for expanded clones, a class.

V gene: TRBV28
clone size: NA
D gene: TRBD1
J gene: TRBJ1-6
CDR3 protein: CASTTGTEGSPLHF
CDR3 DNA: TGTGCCAGCACGACCGGGACAGAGGGTTCACCCCTCCACTTT

V gene: TRBV13
clone size: few
D gene: NA
J gene: TRBJ1-2
CDR3 protein: CASSLGRGRWYGYTF
CDR3 DNA: TGTGCCAGCAGCTTAGGTCGCGGCAGGTGGTATGGCTACACCTTC

V gene: TRBV7-8
clone size: NA
D gene: TRBD2
J gene: TRBJ2-1
CDR3 protein: CASATLAGGGRNEQFF
CDR3 DNA: TGTGCCAGCGCGACCCTGGCGGGGGGGGGTAGAAATGAGCAGTTCTTC

V gene: TRBV5-6
clone size: NA
D gene: NA
J gene: TRBJ2-7
CDR3 protein: CASSLGFGYRDYEQYF
CDR3 DNA: TGTGCCAGCAGCTTGGGATTCGGGTATCGGGACTACGAGCAGTACTTC

V gene: TRBV7-2
clone size: NA
D gene: NA
J gene: TRBJ2-2
CDR3 protein: CASSLGLASTGELFF
CDR3 DNA: TGTGCCAGCAGCTTAGGGTTGGCGTCCACCGGGGAGCTGTTTTTT

V gene: TRBV7-9
clone size: few
D gene: NA
J gene: TRBJ1-4
CDR3 protein: CASSPPLGANEKLFF
CDR3 DNA: TGTGCCAGCAGCCCCCCCCTTGGGGCTAATGAAAAACTGTTTTTT

V gene: TRBV27
clone size: NA
D gene: TRBD1
J gene: TRBJ1-3
CDR3 protein: CASSPRTGGMNLFSGNTIYF
CDR3 DNA: TGTGCCAGCAGTCCAAGGACAGGGGGAATGAACTTATTCTCTGGAAACACCATATATTTT

V gene: TRBV27
clone size: NA
D gene: NA
J gene: TRBJ2-6
CDR3 protein: CASADRSGANVLTF
CDR3 DNA: TGTGCCAGCGCCGACAGGTCTGGGGCCAACGTCCTGACTTTC

V gene: TRBV5-1
clone size: NA
D gene: TRBD1
J gene: TRBJ2-7
CDR3 protein: CASSLAARTGDGYEQYF
CDR3 DNA: TGCGCCAGCAGCTTGGCGGCTCGGACAGGGGATGGGTACGAGCAGTACTTC

V gene: TRBV11-3
clone size: NA
D gene: NA
J gene: TRBJ1-5
CDR3 protein: CASSLVVRRTHQPQHF
CDR3 DNA: TGTGCCAGCAGCTTAGTCGTCCGCCGTACCCATCAGCCCCAGCATTTT

V gene: TRBV9
clone size: NA
D gene: NA
J gene: TRBJ2-4
CDR3 protein: CARAPEGRGGLAKNIQYF
CDR3 DNA: TGTGCCAGGGCTCCGGAGGGGAGGGGGGGCCTGGCCAAAAACATTCAGTACTTC

V gene: TRBV7-2
clone size: NA
D gene: TRBD2
J gene: TRBJ2-1
CDR3 protein: CASSLIAGVEQFF
CDR3 DNA: TGTGCCAGCAGCTTAATTGCGGGGGTGGAGCAGTTCTTC

V gene: TRBV7-2
clone size: NA
D gene: NA
J gene: TRBJ2-3
CDR3 protein: CASSLGPGLASANTQYF
CDR3 DNA: TGTGCCAGCAGCCTAGGGCCGGGGCTAGCGTCCGCAAATACGCAGTATTTT

V gene: TRBV5-6
clone size: NA
D gene: NA
J gene: TRBJ2-3
CDR3 protein: CASSLGPGMDTQYF
CDR3 DNA: TGTGCCAGCAGCTTGGGACCCGGGATGGATACGCAGTATTTT

V gene: TRBV10-1
clone size: NA
D gene: NA
J gene: TRBJ2-1
CDR3 protein: CASSDAGAAYNEQFF
CDR3 DNA: TGCGCCAGCAGTGATGCAGGGGCGGCCTACAATGAGCAGTTCTTC

V gene: TRBV6-5
clone size: NA
D gene: NA
J gene: TRBJ2-7
CDR3 protein: CASRDFAYEQYF
CDR3 DNA: TGTGCCAGCAGGGACTTCGCCTACGAGCAGTACTTC

V gene: TRBV30
clone size: NA
D gene: NA
J gene: TRBJ1-2
CDR3 protein: CAWGGAPQLYGYTF
CDR3 DNA: TGTGCCTGGGGGGGGGCTCCCCAGCTTTATGGCTACACCTTC

V gene: TRBV28
clone size: NA
D gene: NA
J gene: TRBJ2-7
CDR3 protein: CASSLYGRQQYF
CDR3 DNA: TGTGCCAGCAGTTTATACGGGCGGCAGCAGTACTTC